This TCR beta chain came from a study of STAT3 mutations in large granular lymphocyte leukemia. The repertoire was sequenced with immunoSEQ multiplex PCR; TCRdb's copy has only in-frame clones and lacks some. The sample has approximately 42,000 clones; 81% are singletons. CDR3 length: 15 residues. Trimming left V 2 bases short and J 0 bases short, with 10 bases between. In germline, CDR1 is LNHDA, CDR2 SQIVND (reference sequence). Details on this clone: Its antigen is unknown.

Study observations and caveats: Every T-LGLL patient had at least one immunodominant TCRbeta clonotype.

V is TRBV19 and J is TRBJ1-1; D gene ambiguous. The sequence came from a human donor with T large granular lymphocyte leukemia. Some clones in this sample may be carry-over from other donors' samples. The sequenced sample was PBMCs. CDR3 in amino acids: CASSIYPGLNTEAFF. Written as DNA, the CDR3 is TGTGCCAGTAGTATATACCCGGGTCTGAACACTGAAGCTTTCTTT.